This T cell receptor (beta chain) emerged from a study of cytomegalovirus exposure and HLA in healthy donors. The study's findings and limits: The study flagged approximately 180 TCR beta chains as cytomegalovirus-associated. V- and J-gene trimming in TCR beta was tied to a missense DCLRE1C variant by an analysis performed later. A few chains tied to CMV proved CMV antigen-specific in vitro.

PCR primers comprised 60 Vbeta and 13 Jbeta primers. The data were produced by immunoSEQ multiplex PCR, yet TCRdb's version contains in-frame clones alone and is incomplete. The sample consists of some 140,000 clones, 75% to 90% of them appearing once. CDR1 SQVTM and CDR2 ANQGSEA come from the germline V gene. V shed 3 bases and J shed 2 bases, with 12 bases lying between them. The CDR3 contains 14 residues. Concerning this clone itself: Its antigen is still unknown.

The source material was PBMCs. The receptor was derived from a woman between 45 and 65 years old in good health and CMV-seropositive. The chain couples TRBV29-1 to TRBJ2-3; TRBD2 is a possible D gene (5 bases). The CDR3 DNA follows: TGCAGCGTTGAGAGGACTCCCTTCACAGATACGCAGTATTTT. As protein: CSVERTPFTDTQYF.